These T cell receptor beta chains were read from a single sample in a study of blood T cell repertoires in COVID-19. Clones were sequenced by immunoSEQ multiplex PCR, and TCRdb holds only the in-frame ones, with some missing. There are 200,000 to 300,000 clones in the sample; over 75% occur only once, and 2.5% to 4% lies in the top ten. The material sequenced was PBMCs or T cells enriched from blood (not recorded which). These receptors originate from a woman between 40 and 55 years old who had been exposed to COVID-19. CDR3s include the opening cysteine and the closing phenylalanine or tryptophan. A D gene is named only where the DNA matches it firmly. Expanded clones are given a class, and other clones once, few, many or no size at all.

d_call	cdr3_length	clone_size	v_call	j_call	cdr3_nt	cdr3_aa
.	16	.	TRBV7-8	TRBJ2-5	TGTGCCAGCAGCTACAACCCCGGGATGTCGCAAGAGACCCAGTACTTC	CASSYNPGMSQETQYF
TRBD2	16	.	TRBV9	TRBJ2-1	TGTGCCAGCAGCGTAGGTCCTAGCGGATACTACAATGAGCAGTTCTTC	CASSVGPSGYYNEQFF
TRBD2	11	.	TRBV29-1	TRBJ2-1	TGCAGCTTGGGGGGGTACAATGAGCAGTTCTTC	CSLGGYNEQFF
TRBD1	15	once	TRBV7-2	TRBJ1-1	TGTGCCAGCAGCTTTCTGGGACAGAAGAACACTGAAGCTTTCTTT	CASSFLGQKNTEAFF
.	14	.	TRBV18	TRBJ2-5	TGTGCCAGCAGCGGGCTCGAGGCGCAAGAGACCCAGTACTTC	CASSGLEAQETQYF
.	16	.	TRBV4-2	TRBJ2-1	TGTGCCAGCAGCCAAGTCCCGGGACACTTAACTCCTGAGCAGTTCTTC	CASSQVPGHLTPEQFF
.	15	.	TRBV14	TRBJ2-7	TGTGCCAGCAGCCAAGAACTTAGCCCCTCCTACGAGCAGTACTTC	CASSQELSPSYEQYF
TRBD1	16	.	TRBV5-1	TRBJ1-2	TGCGCCAGCAGCCGAAATCCAGGGGGCGCTGACTATGGCTACACCTTC	CASSRNPGGADYGYTF
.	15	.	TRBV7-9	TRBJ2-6	TGTGCCGAGACAAACGGTAGCTCTGGGGCCAACGTCCTGACTTTC	CAETNGSSGANVLTF
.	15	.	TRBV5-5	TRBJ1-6	TGTGCCAGCAGCTTGTTGGCAGGGCACAATTCACCCCTCCACTTT	CASSLLAGHNSPLHF
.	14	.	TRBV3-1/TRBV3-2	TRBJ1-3	TGTGCCAGCAGCCAACGGGGGTCTGGAAACACCATATATTTT	CASSQRGSGNTIYF
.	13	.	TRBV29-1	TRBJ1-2	TGCAGCGCTTCGCTACAGGGTTCCTATGGCTACACCTTC	CSASLQGSYGYTF
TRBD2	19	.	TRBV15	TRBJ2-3	TGTGCCACCAGCACCCGACTAGCGGGAGGGAATGAGGGGGTGAATACGCAGTATTTT	CATSTRLAGGNEGVNTQYF
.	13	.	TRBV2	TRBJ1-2	TGTGCCAGCAGTGAAGGGGGCTACTATGGCTACACCTTC	CASSEGGYYGYTF
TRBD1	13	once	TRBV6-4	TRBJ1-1	TGTGCCAGCAGTCGGACAGGGGAGGCTGAAGCTTTCTTT	CASSRTGEAEAFF
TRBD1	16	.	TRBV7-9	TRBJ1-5	TGTGCCAGCAGCCTTACTACAGGGGGGGGCAATCAGCCCCAGCATTTT	CASSLTTGGGNQPQHF
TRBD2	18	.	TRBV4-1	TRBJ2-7	TGCGCCAGCAGCCAAGGTCTTCTAGCGGGGACCGAGGGGTACGAGCAGTACTTC	CASSQGLLAGTEGYEQYF
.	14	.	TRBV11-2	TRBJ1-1	TGTGCCAGCAGCCCCAGGGAAGGGTACACTGAAGCTTTCTTT	CASSPREGYTEAFF
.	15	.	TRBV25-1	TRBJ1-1	TGTGCCAGCAGTGAAAGGATAACCCAGGGTTCTGAAGCTTTCTTT	CASSERITQGSEAFF
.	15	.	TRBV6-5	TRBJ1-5	TGTGCCAGCAGTTCCGGCGTTCGGCAGGATCAGCCCCAGCATTTT	CASSSGVRQDQPQHF
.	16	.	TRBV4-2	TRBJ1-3	TGTGCCAGCAGCCAATCTGACAGGCGCTCTGGAAACACCATATATTTT	CASSQSDRRSGNTIYF
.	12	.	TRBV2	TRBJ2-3	TGTGCCAGGGGGCTTGGTGCAGATACGCAGTATTTT	CARGLGADTQYF
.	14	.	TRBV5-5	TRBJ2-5	TGTGCCAGCAGCCCGCAATTGGCCAGTGAGACCCAGTACTTC	CASSPQLASETQYF
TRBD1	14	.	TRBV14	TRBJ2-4	TGTGCCAGCAGCCACCTGACAGGGTGGGACATTCAGTACTTC	CASSHLTGWDIQYF
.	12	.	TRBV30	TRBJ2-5	TGTGCCTGGAAAGGGGCTGGGGAGACCCAGTACTTC	CAWKGAGETQYF
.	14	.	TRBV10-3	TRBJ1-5	TGTGCCATCAGTGCACAGGGAAAAAATCAGCCCCAGCATTTT	CAISAQGKNQPQHF
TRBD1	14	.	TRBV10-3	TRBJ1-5	TGTGCCGCTGGGGGGACAGCTAGCAATCAGCCCCAGCATTTT	CAAGGTASNQPQHF
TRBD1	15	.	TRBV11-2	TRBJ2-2	TGTGCCAGCAGCTTTGGGACAGCGAACACCGGGGAGCTGTTTTTT	CASSFGTANTGELFF
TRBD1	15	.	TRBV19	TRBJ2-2	TGTGCCAGCCGTAATCCGACAGGGGGCGGCGGGGAGCTGTTTTTT	CASRNPTGGGGELFF
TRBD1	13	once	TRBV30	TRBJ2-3	TGTGCCTGGAGTTTAGGGACAGCAGATACGCAGTATTTT	CAWSLGTADTQYF
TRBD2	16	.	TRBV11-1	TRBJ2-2	TGTGCCAGCAGCTATAGCGGACTAGCGCCGTACCGGGAGCTGTTTTTT	CASSYSGLAPYRELFF
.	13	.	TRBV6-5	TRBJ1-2	TGTGCCAGCAAACAATACGTCAGCTATGGCTACACCTTC	CASKQYVSYGYTF
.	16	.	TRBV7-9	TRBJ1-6	TGTGCCAGCAGCTTACCCGGACAGCTCTATAATTCACCCCTCCACTTT	CASSLPGQLYNSPLHF
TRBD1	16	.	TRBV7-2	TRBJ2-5	TGTGCCAGCAGCTTAGTGGGCCCAACAGGGGGGGAGACCCAGTACTTC	CASSLVGPTGGETQYF
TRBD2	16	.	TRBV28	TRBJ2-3	TGTGCCAGCAGTTTATACCCTAGCGGGAGCACAGATACGCAGTATTTT	CASSLYPSGSTDTQYF
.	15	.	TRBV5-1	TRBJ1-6	TGTGCCAGCAGCTTAATGACAGCCTATAATTCACCCCTCCACTTT	CASSLMTAYNSPLHF
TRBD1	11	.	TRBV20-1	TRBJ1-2	TGCAGTCCCAGGGGGCGCAGTGGCTACACCTTC	CSPRGRSGYTF
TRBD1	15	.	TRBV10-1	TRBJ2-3	TGCGCCAGCAGTGAAGGGACAGGGAGCGCAGATACGCAGTATTTT	CASSEGTGSADTQYF
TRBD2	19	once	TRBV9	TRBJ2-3	TGTGCCAGCAGCGTAGTAGCGGGGGGCCAACCAAGGTCCACAGATACGCAGTATTTT	CASSVVAGGQPRSTDTQYF
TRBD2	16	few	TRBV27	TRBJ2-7	TGTGCCAGCAGTTTAATGTCTCCTAGCGGGGCCTACGAGCAGTACTTC	CASSLMSPSGAYEQYF
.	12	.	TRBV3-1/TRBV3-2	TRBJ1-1	TGTGCCAGCAGCCAATCCCGACAGGAAGCTTTCTTT	CASSQSRQEAFF
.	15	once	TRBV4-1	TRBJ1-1	TGCGCCAGCAGCCTAAGGGGCGGCCTGAACACTGAAGCTTTCTTT	CASSLRGGLNTEAFF
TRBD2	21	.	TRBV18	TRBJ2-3	TGTGCCAGCTCACCAGAGGACCCGGGACTAGCGGGGGGGCATCGAACAGATACGCAGTATTTT	CASSPEDPGLAGGHRTDTQYF
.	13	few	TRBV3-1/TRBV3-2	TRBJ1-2	TGTGCCAGCACCGGGGGATCTAACTATGGCTACACCTTC	CASTGGSNYGYTF
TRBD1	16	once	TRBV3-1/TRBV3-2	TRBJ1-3	TGTGCCAGCAGTCCGACAGGGGCCCTAGGGGTAAACACCATATATTTT	CASSPTGALGVNTIYF
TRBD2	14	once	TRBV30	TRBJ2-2	TGTGCCTGGAGTAGCGGGACTAACACCGGGGAGCTGTTTTTT	CAWSSGTNTGELFF
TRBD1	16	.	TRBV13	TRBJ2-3	TGTGCCAGCAGCCCAAGACAGGGATGGGGCACAGATACGCAGTATTTT	CASSPRQGWGTDTQYF
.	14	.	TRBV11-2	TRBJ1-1	TGTGCCAGCAGCTTAGATCGGGTGAGCACTGAAGCTTTCTTT	CASSLDRVSTEAFF
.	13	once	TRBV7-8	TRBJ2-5	TGTGCCAGCAGCTTAGAGGGGAGGGAGACCCAGTACTTC	CASSLEGRETQYF
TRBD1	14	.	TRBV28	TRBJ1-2	TGTGCCAGCAGTTTAATACAGGGGACCTATGGCTACACCTTC	CASSLIQGTYGYTF
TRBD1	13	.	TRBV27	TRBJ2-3	TGTGCCAGCAGCCAACAGGGGTTTGATACGCAGTATTTT	CASSQQGFDTQYF
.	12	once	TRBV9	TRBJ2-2	TGTGCCAGCAGCGCGTCGACCGGGGAGCTGTTTTTT	CASSASTGELFF
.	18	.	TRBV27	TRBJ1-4	TGTGCCAGCAGTCCACCGGGGTGGCAGGGGATAGGTAATGAAAAACTGTTTTTT	CASSPPGWQGIGNEKLFF
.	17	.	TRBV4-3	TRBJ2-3	TGCGCCAGCAGCCAAGATCGCCTAGCAGTTAGCACAGATACGCAGTATTTT	CASSQDRLAVSTDTQYF
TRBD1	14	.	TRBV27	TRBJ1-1	TGTGCCAGCAGGCTCCTGACAGGGGGCACTGAAGCTTTCTTT	CASRLLTGGTEAFF
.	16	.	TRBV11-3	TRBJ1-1	TGTGCCAGCAGCTCAATACCGGGTCATCGGAACACTGAAGCTTTCTTT	CASSSIPGHRNTEAFF
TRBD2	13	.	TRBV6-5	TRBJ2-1	TGTGCCAGCGGGGGACTAGCTATAAATGAGCAGTTCTTC	CASGGLAINEQFF
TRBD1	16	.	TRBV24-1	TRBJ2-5	TGTGCCACCAGTGACCCAGGGACAGCGCACCAAGAGACCCAGTACTTC	CATSDPGTAHQETQYF
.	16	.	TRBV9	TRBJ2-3	TGTGCCAGCAGCGTAGCGGCCGGGGGGCAGGCAGATACGCAGTATTTT	CASSVAAGGQADTQYF